This is a list of T cell receptor beta chains from one sample in a study of cytomegalovirus exposure and HLA in healthy donors. Sequencing used immunoSEQ multiplex PCR; TCRdb keeps in-frame clones, though not all of them. The sample has under 170,000 clones; 79% are singletons. Sequences were obtained from PBMCs. These receptors came from a man between 50 and 59 years old in good health and CMV-seropositive. Each CDR3 is given with its conserved first and last residue. Size values are once, few and many counts, or a class for expanded clones, and some rows have none.

clone_size	v_call	j_call	cdr3_aa
NA	TRBV2	TRBJ2-5	CASRHGPGGMGEQYF
NA	TRBV11-2	TRBJ2-7	CASSLAYRGPLYEQYF
once	TRBV7-9	TRBJ2-1	CASSPATSGRIEQFF
NA	TRBV28	NA	CASTYTGTAYEQYF
NA	TRBV5-1	TRBJ2-2	CASSFGSGLELFF
NA	TRBV19	TRBJ1-2	CASSGQVGGYTF
NA	TRBV5-1	TRBJ1-2	CASSPGAVGYGYTF
NA	TRBV29-1	TRBJ1-4	CSARDSNEKLFF
NA	TRBV5-1	TRBJ2-2	CASSLVGTSDTGELFF
NA	TRBV7-9	TRBJ2-3	CASSSPQEPGQVTDTQYF